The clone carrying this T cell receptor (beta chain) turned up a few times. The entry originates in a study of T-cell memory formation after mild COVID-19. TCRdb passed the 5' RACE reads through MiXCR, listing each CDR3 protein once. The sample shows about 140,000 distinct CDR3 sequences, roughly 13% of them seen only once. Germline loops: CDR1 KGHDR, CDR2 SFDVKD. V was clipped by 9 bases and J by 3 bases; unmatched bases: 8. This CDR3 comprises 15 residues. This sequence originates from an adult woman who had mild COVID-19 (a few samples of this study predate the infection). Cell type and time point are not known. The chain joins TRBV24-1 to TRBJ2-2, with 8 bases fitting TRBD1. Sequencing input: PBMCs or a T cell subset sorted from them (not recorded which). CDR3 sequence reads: CATGHRGEYTGELFF. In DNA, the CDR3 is TGTGCCACCGGTCACAGGGGGGAGTACACCGGGGAGCTGTTTTTT.